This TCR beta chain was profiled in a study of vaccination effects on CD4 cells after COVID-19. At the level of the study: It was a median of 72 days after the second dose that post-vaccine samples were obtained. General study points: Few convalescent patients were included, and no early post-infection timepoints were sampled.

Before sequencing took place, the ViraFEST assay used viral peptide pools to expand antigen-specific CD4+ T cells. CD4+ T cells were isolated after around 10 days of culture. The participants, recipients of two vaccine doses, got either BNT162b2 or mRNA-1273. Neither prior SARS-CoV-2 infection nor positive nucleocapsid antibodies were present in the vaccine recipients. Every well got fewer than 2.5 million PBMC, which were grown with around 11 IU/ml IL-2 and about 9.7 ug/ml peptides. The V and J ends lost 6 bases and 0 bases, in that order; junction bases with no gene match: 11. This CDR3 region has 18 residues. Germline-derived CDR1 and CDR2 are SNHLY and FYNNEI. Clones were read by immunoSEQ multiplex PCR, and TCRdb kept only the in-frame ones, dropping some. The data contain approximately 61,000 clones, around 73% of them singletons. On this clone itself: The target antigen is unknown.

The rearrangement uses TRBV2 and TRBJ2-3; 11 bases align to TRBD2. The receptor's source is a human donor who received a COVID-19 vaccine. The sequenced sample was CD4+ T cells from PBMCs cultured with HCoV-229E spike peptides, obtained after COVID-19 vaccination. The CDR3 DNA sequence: TGTGCCAGCAGAGTTAGCGGGGGGGCCGGTCCTAGCACAGATACGCAGTATTTT. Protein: CASRVSGGAGPSTDTQYF.